This T cell receptor (beta chain) is drawn from a study of beta chain features in type 1 diabetes. The entirety of the isolated RNA underwent reverse transcription, so expressed TCRB transcripts were sequenced. Only in-frame clones appear in the TCRdb table, and some are missing; sequencing was by immunoSEQ multiplex PCR. This table holds roughly 400,000 clones, roughly 13% found once. The CDR3 spans 16 residues. Germline V gives CDR1 SGHDT, CDR2 YYEEEE. Trimming cost V 2 bases and J 3 bases; bases outside gene matches: 7. Sequencing was done on a sample of naive CD4+ T cells from blood. The clonotype originates from a young man in good health. J is TRBJ2-7 and V is TRBV5-6; 11 bases fit TRBD2. CDR3 nucleotides: TGTGCCAGCAGCTTTACGGGACTAGCGGTTAACTACGAGCAGTACGTC. Its protein is CASSFTGLAVNYEQYV.